This entry is about one TCR beta chain. TCRdb's copy holds only in-frame clones and misses some; the assay was immunoSEQ multiplex PCR. The sample contains 50,000 or so clones, under 95% of which appear only once. The sample comes from a study of blood T cell repertoires in COVID-19. Sequenced material: peripheral blood. The TCR originated in a man between 70 and 80 years old with active COVID-19.

The CDR3 sequence is CAKKRGNGGTEAFF. CDR3 bases: TGTGCCAAGAAGAGGGGGAATGGTGGCACTGAAGCTTTCTTT. The chain has TRBV2 and TRBJ1-1; D is perhaps TRBD1 (6 bases). V was shortened by 10 bases and J by 4 bases, with 19 bases between the two germline ends. Germline-derived CDR1 and CDR2 are SNHLY and FYNNEI. CDR3 size: 14 residues.